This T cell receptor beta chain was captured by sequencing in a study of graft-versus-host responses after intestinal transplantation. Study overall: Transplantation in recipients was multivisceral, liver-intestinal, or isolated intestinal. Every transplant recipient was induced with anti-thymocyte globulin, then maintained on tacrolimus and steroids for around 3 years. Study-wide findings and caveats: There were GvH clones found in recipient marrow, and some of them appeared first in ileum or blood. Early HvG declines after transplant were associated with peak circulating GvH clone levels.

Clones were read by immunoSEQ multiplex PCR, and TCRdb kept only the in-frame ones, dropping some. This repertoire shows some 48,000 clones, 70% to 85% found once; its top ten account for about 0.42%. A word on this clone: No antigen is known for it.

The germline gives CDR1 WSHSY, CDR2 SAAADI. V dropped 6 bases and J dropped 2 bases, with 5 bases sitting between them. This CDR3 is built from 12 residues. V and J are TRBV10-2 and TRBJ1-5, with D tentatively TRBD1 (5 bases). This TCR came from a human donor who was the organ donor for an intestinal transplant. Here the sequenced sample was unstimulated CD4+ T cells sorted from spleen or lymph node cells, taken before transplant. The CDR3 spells CASRQGNQPQHF. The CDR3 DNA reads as TGCGCCAGCAGACAGGGCAATCAGCCCCAGCATTTT.